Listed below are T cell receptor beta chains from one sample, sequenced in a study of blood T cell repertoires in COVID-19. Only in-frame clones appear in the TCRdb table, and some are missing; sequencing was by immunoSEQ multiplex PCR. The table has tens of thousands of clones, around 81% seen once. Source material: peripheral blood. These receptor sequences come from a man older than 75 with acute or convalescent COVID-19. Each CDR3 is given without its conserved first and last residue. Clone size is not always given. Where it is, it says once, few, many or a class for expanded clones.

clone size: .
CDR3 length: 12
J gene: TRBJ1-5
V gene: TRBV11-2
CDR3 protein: ASSLATDNQPQH

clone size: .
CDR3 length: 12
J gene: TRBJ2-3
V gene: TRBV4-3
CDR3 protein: ASSQKSRTDTQY

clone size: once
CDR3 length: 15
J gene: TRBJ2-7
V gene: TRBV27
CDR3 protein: ASSSSRTSGASYEQY

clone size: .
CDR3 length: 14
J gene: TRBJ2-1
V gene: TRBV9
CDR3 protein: ASSGGTSVTYNEQF

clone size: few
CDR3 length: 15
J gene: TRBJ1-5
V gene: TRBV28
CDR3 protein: ASSSSGAPRGNQPQH

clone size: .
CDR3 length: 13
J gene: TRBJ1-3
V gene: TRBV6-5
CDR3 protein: ASSRQGAVGNTIY

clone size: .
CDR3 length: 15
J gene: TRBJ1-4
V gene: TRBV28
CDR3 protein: ASSTRDRGRTNEKLF

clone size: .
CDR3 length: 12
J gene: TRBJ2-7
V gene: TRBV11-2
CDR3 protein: ASSPTSGAYEQY

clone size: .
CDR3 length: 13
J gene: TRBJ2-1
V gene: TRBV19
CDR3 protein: ASTTGTSGRGEQF

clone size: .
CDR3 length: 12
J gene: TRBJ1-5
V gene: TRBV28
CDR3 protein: ASSLEGAYQPQH

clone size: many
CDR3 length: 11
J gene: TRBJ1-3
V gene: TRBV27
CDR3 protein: ASSSLFGNTIY

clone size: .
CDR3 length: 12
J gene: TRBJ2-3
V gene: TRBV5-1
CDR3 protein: ASSFTGVGDTQY

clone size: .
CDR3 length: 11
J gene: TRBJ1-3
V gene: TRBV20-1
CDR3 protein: SASRGTGNTIY

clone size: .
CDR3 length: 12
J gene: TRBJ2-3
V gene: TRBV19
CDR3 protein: ASTRTSVTDTQY

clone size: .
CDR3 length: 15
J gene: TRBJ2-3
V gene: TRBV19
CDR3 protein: ASSGPKGASSTDTQY

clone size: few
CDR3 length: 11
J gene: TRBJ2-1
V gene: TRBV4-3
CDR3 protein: ASSQEGAFPQF

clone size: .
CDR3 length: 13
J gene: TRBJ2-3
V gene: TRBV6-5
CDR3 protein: ASSLPSGYTDTQY

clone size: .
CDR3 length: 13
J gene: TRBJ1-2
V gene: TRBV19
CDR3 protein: ASSITGQGLYGYT

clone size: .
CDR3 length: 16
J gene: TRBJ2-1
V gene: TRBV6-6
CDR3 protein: ASSPFHSGLAGSNEQF

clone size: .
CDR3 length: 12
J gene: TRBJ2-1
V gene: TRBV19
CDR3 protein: ASSIRISYNEQF